Listed below are T cell receptor beta chains from one sample, sequenced in a study of blood T cell repertoires in COVID-19. Method: immunoSEQ multiplex PCR; TCRdb's copy keeps in-frame clones and lacks some. Of about 56,000 clones detected, about 88% appear once; the ten largest clones hold roughly 43%. Sample: peripheral blood. All receptors derive from a woman aged 60-75 years with COVID-19, enrolled during active disease. CDR3s include the opening cysteine and the closing phenylalanine or tryptophan. Each record gives: V gene, D gene, CDR3 protein. D genes are given only for firm matches.

TRBV28	.	CASSFGLSSYNSPLHF
TRBV27	.	CASSPKLYNEQFF
TRBV7-2	.	CASSSQGSPNSPLHF
TRBV12-3/TRBV12-4	.	CASRLTGAGELFF
TRBV18	.	CASSPPRVLNTEAFF
TRBV21-1	.	CASSTPRSSGNTIYF
TRBV7-2	.	CASSQGMGAVYEQYF
TRBV2	.	CASRATDSSGNTIYF
TRBV5-4	.	CASSFGQFSYNEQFF
TRBV24-1	TRBD2	CATSDFENGGNNEQFF
TRBV6-5	TRBD2	CASSNGGGSYNEQFF
TRBV15	.	CATSREEDRGAEAFF
TRBV20-1	.	CSARVANEQFF